This passage covers 26 T cell receptor beta chains from one sample sequenced in a study of cytomegalovirus exposure and HLA in healthy donors. Profiled with immunoSEQ multiplex PCR; TCRdb holds only in-frame clones, not every one. The table records 50,000 to 70,000 clones, roughly 96% of them present only once. Sequenced material: PBMCs. The receptors come from a young woman in good health and CMV-seropositive.

The chain is built from TRBV5-3 and TRBJ1-5; D call uncertain. TRBV5-3 has ORF status, its function being uncertain. Trimming took 4 bases from V and 9 from J, leaving 17 bases between them. The CDR3 spans 14 residues. CDR3 region: CARSPWSGFGPQHF. The DNA for the CDR3 is TGTGCCAGAAGCCCCTGGTCGGGGTTCGGGCCCCAGCATTTT.

V gene TRBV27 combines with J gene TRBJ2-2; TRBD1 matches at 8 bases. J gave up 0 bases and V 5 bases, and 2 bases lay outside the gene matches. This CDR3 has 15 residues. CDR1 MNHEY and CDR2 SMNVEV come from the germline V gene (reference sequence). The CDR3 region has the DNA TGTGCCAGCAGTCACAGGGGGACGAACACCGGGGAGCTGTTTTTT. This translates into CASSHRGTNTGELFF.

The chain couples TRBV9 to TRBJ1-1; D possibly corresponds to TRBD1 (5 bases). This CDR3 has 16 amino acids. V shed 0 bases and J shed 1 base, with 13 bases lying between them. From germline, CDR1 is SGDLS and CDR2 YYNGEE. The CDR3 reads CASSVAKTASNTEAFF. In nucleotides, the CDR3 is TGTGCCAGCAGCGTAGCCAAGACAGCTTCGAACACTGAAGCTTTCTTT. Variable domain in full (rest from reference TRBV9 and TRBJ1-1): DSGVTQTPKHLITATGQRVTLRCSPRSGDLSVYWYQQSLDQGLQFLIQYYNGEERAKGNILERFSAQQFPDLHSELNLSSLELGDSALYFCASSVAKTASNTEAFFGQGTRLTVV.

The genes are TRBV4-1 and TRBJ2-5; TRBD1 matches 7 bases. CDR1 is MGHRA, CDR2 YSYEKL, per germline. The CDR3 spans 14 residues. J lost 4 bases, V lost 6 bases, and 8 bases had no gene match. CDR3 sequence (DNA): TGCGCCAGCAGACAAACAGGGGTTGGAGAGACCCAGTACTTC. This encodes CASRQTGVGETQYF.

The gene calls are TRBV27 and TRBJ2-3, with D perhaps matching TRBD1 (6 bases). The V gene's germline CDR1 is MNHEY and CDR2 SMNVEV (reference sequence). This CDR3 spans 13 amino acids. The germline V and J ends were trimmed by 6 bases and 7 bases, with 14 bases remaining between them. CDR3 in DNA: TGTGCCAGCAGCCCCGGGACACAACATACGCAGTATTTT. This sequence encodes CASSPGTQHTQYF.

The chain employs TRBV5-1 and TRBJ1-5; no clear D gene. CDR1 SGHRS and CDR2 YFSETQ come from the germline V gene. The CDR3 totals 15 residues. V lost 0 bases to trimming and J lost 7 bases, with 14 bases between them. CDR3 in amino acids: CASSLVGDSGQPQHF. CDR3 nucleotides: TGCGCCAGCAGCTTGGTCGGGGATAGTGGGCAGCCCCAGCATTTT.

This chain links TRBV6-1 with TRBJ2-1, with 9 bases aligning to TRBD1. Germline-derived CDR1 and CDR2 are MNHNS and SASEGT. The CDR3 is 15 amino acids. V lost 10 bases, J lost 5 bases, and 12 bases stayed unmatched. The CDR3 sequence: CATLKDRGMNNEQFF. The CDR3 coding sequence is TGTGCCACCCTAAAAGACAGGGGGATGAACAATGAGCAGTTCTTC.

In its sample, this clone was seen once. This chain joins TRBV9 and TRBJ2-3, with 7 positions matching TRBD1. After removal of 3 bases from V and 2 bases from J, the junction contained 6 bases not matched to a gene. Germline V gene lookup returns CDR1 SGDLS and CDR2 YYNGEE. The CDR3 extends over 15 amino acids. CDR3 DNA: TGTGCCAGCAGCGGATGGGGACAGTCCACAGATACGCAGTATTTT. It translates to CASSGWGQSTDTQYF.

The chain recombines TRBV6-4 with TRBJ2-3, with TRBD2 matching over 7 bases. The CDR3 consists of 15 residues. CDR1 is MRHNA, CDR2 SNTAGT, per germline. Unmatched junction bases numbered 6, after V lost 2 bases and J lost 4 bases. CDR3 protein: CASSDRAGAADTQYF. DNA for the CDR3: TGTGCCAGCAGTGACCGGGCGGGAGCGGCAGATACGCAGTATTTT.

The V and J genes are TRBV30 and TRBJ2-1, with 9 positions matching TRBD2. Looked up from germline, CDR1 is GTSNPN and CDR2 is SVGIG (reference sequence). The CDR3 loop spans 12 amino acids. After removal of 7 bases from V and 7 bases from J, the junction contained 5 bases not matched to a gene. The DNA of the CDR3 is TGTGCCTTAGCGGGGGCTTTGAATGAGCAGTTCTTC. Amino acids: CALAGALNEQFF.

The V and J genes are TRBV10-3 and TRBJ1-1, with TRBD1 matching over 9 bases. The CDR3 runs 21 residues. Unmatched junction bases numbered 23, after V lost 6 bases and J lost 0 bases. Germline V gives CDR1 ENHRY, CDR2 SYGVKD. CDR3 coding DNA: TGTGCCATCAGGGGTACGGACAGGGGCCCAATAACCGCGTTCATGAACACTGAAGCTTTCTTT. Amino acids: CAIRGTDRGPITAFMNTEAFF.

The chain employs TRBV6-6 and TRBJ1-2, with TRBD1 identical over 12 bases. The CDR3 runs 16 residues. Trimming at V came to 4 bases and at J to 8 bases, leaving 11 bases not matched to a gene. CDR1 is MNHNY, CDR2 SVGAGI, per germline (reference sequence). CDR3 residues: CASSSKRGQGALGYTF. CDR3 sequence (DNA): TGTGCCAGCAGTTCGAAACGGGGACAGGGGGCTCTGGGCTACACCTTC.

Note on this clone: The sample has other DNA sequences that encode this CDR3 too. The chain has TRBV5-8 and TRBJ1-5; no firm D call. The CDR3 contains 15 residues. Germline V lookup: CDR1 SGHTS, CDR2 YDEGEE. Trimming removed 0 bases at V and 0 bases at J, with 7 bases between. CDR3 bases: TGTGCCAGCAGCTTGGGAGGGTATAGCAATCAGCCCCAGCATTTT. Translated, it gives CASSLGGYSNQPQHF.

In its sample, this clone was seen once. This rearrangement joins TRBV5-6 to TRBJ2-7; 7 nucleotides align to TRBD2. This CDR3 comprises 16 residues. Trimming removed 4 bases from V and 1 base from J; junction bases left unmatched: 11. The germline gives CDR1 SGHDT, CDR2 YYEEEE. The CDR3 region has the DNA TGTGCCAGCAGCCTCTCCGCGTTTAGCGGGTCCTACGAGCAGTACTTC. Translation gives CASSLSAFSGSYEQYF.

This chain connects TRBV28 to TRBJ2-7; the D gene is possibly TRBD2 (5 bases). CDR3 length: 13 amino acids. CDR1 and CDR2 from the germline V gene are MDHEN and SYDVKM. V lost 5 bases and J 4 bases, leaving 12 bases between the germline ends. CDR3 sequence (DNA): TGTGCCAGCAGTCTCCCTAGCAATTACGAGCAGTACTTC. It yields the protein CASSLPSNYEQYF. The whole variable domain, remainder taken from reference TRBV28 and TRBJ2-7, is DVKVTQSSRYLVKRTGEKVFLECVQDMDHENMFWYRQDPGLGLRLIYFSYDVKMKEKGDIPEGYSVSREKKERFSLILESASTNQTSMYLCASSLPSNYEQYFGPGTRLTVT.

This clone was seen just once. The rearrangement links TRBV10-1 to TRBJ2-1; D remains unclear. Trimming left V 3 bases short and J 6 bases short, with 9 bases between. CDR1 and CDR2 (germline): WNHNN, SYGVQD (reference sequence). There are 13 residues in the CDR3. CDR3 region: CASSENAGNEQFF. The CDR3 coding sequence is TGCGCCAGCAGTGAAAATGCCGGCAATGAGCAGTTCTTC.

The rearrangement uses TRBV7-9 and TRBJ2-3, with 9 bases fitting TRBD2. The CDR3 totals 15 residues. Losses at the gene ends were 2 bases for V and 4 bases for J; bases not matched to a gene: 4. Germline V lookup: CDR1 SEHNR, CDR2 FQNEAQ (reference sequence). CDR3 nucleotide sequence: TGTGCCAGCAGCTTATCTTTAGCGGGAGCAGATACGCAGTATTTT. Protein product: CASSLSLAGADTQYF. The complete variable domain, with remaining parts taken from reference TRBV7-9 and TRBJ2-3, reads DTGVSQNPRHKITKRGQNVTFRCDPISEHNRLYWYRQTLGQGPEFLTYFQNEAQLEKSRLLSDRFSAERPKGSFSTLEIQRTEQGDSAMYLCASSLSLAGADTQYFGPGTRLTVL.

Only one count was recorded for this clone. The chain uses TRBV6-5 and TRBJ2-7; a possible D gene is TRBD2 (5 bases). The length of the CDR3 is 14 residues. The germline V gene encodes CDR1 MNHEY and CDR2 SVGAGI. V was clipped by 3 bases and J by 3 bases, with 12 bases between them. The CDR3 DNA sequence: TGTGCCAGCAGTTATTCCGGGAACTACTACGAGCAGTACTTC. Its protein product is CASSYSGNYYEQYF.

The chain employs TRBV7-3 and TRBJ2-1; D may be TRBD2 (7 bases). The V end was cut by 6 bases, the J end by 3 bases, with 12 bases between. CDR1 is SGHTA and CDR2 is FQGTGA in the germline V gene. CDR3 length: 14 residues. CDR3 bases: TGTGCCAGCAGTCCGGGGGGCGGCTACAATGAGCAGTTCTTC. Protein sequence: CASSPGGGYNEQFF.

V gene TRBV6-5 combines with J gene TRBJ1-3, with TRBD1 as a possible D gene (6 bases). V shed 8 bases and J shed 5 bases, with 16 bases lying between them. The CDR3 spans 14 residues. CDR1 is MNHEY and CDR2 is SVGAGI in the germline V gene. The CDR3 loop is CASSGDLLRNTIYF. The CDR3 nucleotides are TGTGCCAGCTCAGGGGATCTCCTTCGAAACACCATATATTTT.

V gene TRBV28 combines with J gene TRBJ1-2, with 7 nucleotides matching TRBD1. The CDR3 is 12 residues long. With V trimmed by 6 bases and J by 8 bases, 6 bases remained unmatched. Germline CDR1 reads MDHEN; CDR2 reads SYDVKM. CDR3 bases: TGTGCCAGCAGCGACAGGGCGAAGGGCTACACCTTC. It specifies CASSDRAKGYTF.

The chain links TRBV9 to TRBJ1-6; D gene ambiguous. There are 15 residues in the CDR3. V was trimmed by 0 bases and J by 3 bases, leaving 7 bases between them. Per the germline V gene, CDR1 is SGDLS and CDR2 is YYNGEE. The CDR3 spells CASSVDGDYNSPLHF. CDR3 coding DNA: TGTGCCAGCAGCGTAGACGGGGACTATAATTCACCCCTCCACTTT.

V usage is TRBV11-2 and J usage is TRBJ1-1, with D hard to call. This CDR3 comprises 13 residues. Germline V gene lookup returns CDR1 SGHAT and CDR2 FQNNGV. V was trimmed by 8 bases and J by 3 bases, leaving 13 bases between them. DNA for the CDR3: TGTGCCAGCGGCAGAGGGCAGTACACTGAAGCTTTCTTT. It translates to CASGRGQYTEAFF.

The V gene is TRBV7-3, the J gene TRBJ2-4; TRBD1 aligns across 7 bases. CDR3 length equals 16 residues. Unmatched junction bases numbered 9, after V lost 6 bases and J lost 1 base. Germline CDR1 and CDR2: SGHTA and FQGTGA. The CDR3 bases are TGTGCCAGCAGTTTGACAGGGTTGGGGGCCAAAAACATTCAGTACTTC. Translation: CASSLTGLGAKNIQYF.

The chain recombines TRBV5-4 with TRBJ2-2; 14 bases fit TRBD2. Germline V CDR1 and CDR2: SGHNT, YYREEE (reference sequence). J was trimmed by 7 bases and V by 3 bases; bases with no gene match: 5. There are 16 residues in the CDR3. This chain's CDR3 is CASSSGLAGGIGELFF. CDR3 bases: TGTGCCAGCAGCTCTGGACTAGCGGGGGGTATCGGGGAGCTGTTTTTT.

CDR3 protein: CASSLPGLNTEAFF. In nucleotides, the CDR3 is TGTGCCAGCAGCTTACCAGGATTGAACACTGAAGCTTTCTTT. The genes are TRBV11-1 and TRBJ1-1, with unresolved D. The germline CDR1 and CDR2 sequences are SGHAT and FQDESV (reference sequence). V was shortened by 2 bases and J by 0 bases, with 7 bases between the two germline ends. The CDR3 extends over 14 amino acids. The full variable domain, completed using reference TRBV11-1 and TRBJ1-1, is EAEVAQSPRYKITEKSQAVAFWCDPISGHATLYWYRQILGQGPELLVQFQDESVVDDSQLPKDRFSAERLKGVDSTLKIQPAELGDSAMYLCASSLPGLNTEAFFGQGTRLTVV.